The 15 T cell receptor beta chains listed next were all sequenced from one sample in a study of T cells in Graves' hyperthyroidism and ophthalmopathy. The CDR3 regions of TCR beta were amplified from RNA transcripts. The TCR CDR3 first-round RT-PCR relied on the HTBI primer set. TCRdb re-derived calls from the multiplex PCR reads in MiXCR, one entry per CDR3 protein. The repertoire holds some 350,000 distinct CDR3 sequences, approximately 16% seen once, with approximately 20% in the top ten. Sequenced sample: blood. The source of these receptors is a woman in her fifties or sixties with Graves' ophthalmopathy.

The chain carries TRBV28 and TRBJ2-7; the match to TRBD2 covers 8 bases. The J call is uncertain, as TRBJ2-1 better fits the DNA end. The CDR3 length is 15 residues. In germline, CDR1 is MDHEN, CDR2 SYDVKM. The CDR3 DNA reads TGTGCCAGCACCCCCGGGGGGGGGGGACCCTACGAGCAGTTCTTC. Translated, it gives CASTPGGGGPYEQFF.

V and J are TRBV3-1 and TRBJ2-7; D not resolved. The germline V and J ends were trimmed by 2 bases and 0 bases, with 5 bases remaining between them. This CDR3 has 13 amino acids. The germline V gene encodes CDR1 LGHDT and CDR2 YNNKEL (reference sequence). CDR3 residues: CASSQKNSYEQYF. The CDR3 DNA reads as TGTGCCAGCAGCCAAAAAAACTCCTACGAGCAGTACTTC.

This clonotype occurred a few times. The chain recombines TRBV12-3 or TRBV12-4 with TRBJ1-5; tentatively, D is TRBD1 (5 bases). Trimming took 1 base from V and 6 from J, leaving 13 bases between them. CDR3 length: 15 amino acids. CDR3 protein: CASSLGGGRAQPQHF. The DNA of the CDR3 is TGTGCCAGCAGTTTAGGCGGGGGACGGGCTCAGCCCCAGCATTTT.

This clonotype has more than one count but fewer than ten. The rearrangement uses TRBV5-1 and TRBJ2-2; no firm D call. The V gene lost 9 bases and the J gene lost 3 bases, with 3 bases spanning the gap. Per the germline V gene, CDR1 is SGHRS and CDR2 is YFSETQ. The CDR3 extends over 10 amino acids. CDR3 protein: CANHTGELFF. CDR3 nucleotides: TGCGCCAACCACACCGGGGAGCTGTTTTTT.

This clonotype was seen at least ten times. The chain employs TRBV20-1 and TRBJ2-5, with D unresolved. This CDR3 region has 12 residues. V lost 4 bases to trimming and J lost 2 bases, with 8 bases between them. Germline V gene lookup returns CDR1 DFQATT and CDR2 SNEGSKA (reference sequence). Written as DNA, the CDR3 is TGCAGTGCTATACCGGAGCAAGAGACCCAGTACTTC. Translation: CSAIPEQETQYF.

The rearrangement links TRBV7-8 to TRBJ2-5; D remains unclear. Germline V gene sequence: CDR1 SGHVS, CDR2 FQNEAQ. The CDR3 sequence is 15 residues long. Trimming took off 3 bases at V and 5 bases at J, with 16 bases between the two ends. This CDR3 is CASSLILGSWETQYF. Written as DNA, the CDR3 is TGTGCCAGCAGCTTGATTTTGGGCAGCTGGGAGACCCAGTACTTC.

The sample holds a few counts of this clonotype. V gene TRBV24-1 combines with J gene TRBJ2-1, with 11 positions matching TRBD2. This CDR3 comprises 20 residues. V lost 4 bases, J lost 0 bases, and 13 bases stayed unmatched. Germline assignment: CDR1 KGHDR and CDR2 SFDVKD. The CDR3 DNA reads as TGTGCCACCAGTGACACCGGGACTAGCGGACCAAAGTCCTCCTACAATGAGCAGTTCTTC. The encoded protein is CATSDTGTSGPKSSYNEQFF.

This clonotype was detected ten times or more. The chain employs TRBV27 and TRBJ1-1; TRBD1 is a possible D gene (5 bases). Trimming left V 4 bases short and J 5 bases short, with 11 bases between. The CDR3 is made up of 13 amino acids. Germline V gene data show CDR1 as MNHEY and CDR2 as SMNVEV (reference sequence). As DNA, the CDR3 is TGTGCCAGCAGTTGGGATCAGGGAACTGAAGCTTTCTTT. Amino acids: CASSWDQGTEAFF.

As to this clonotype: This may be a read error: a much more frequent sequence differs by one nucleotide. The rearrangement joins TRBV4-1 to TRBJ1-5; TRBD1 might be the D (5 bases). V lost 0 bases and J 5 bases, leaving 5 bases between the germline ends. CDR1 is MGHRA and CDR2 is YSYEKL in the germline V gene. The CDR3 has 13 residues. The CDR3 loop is CASSQEGDQPQHF. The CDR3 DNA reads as TGCGCCAGCAGCCAAGAGGGGGATCAGCCCCAGCATTTT.

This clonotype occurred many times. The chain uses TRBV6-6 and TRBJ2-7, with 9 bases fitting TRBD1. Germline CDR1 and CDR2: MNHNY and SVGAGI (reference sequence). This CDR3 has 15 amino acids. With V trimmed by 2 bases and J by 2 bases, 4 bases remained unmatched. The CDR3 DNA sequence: TGTGCCAGCAGTTACGCCGGGACAGGGACCTACGAGCAGTACTTC. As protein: CASSYAGTGTYEQYF.

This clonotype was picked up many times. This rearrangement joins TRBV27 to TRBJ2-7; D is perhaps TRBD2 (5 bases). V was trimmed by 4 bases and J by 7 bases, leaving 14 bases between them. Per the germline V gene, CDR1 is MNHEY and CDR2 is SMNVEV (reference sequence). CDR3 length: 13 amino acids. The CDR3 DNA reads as TGTGCCAGCAGTTCCGCGGCGGGCTCGGAGCAGTACTTC. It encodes CASSSAAGSEQYF.

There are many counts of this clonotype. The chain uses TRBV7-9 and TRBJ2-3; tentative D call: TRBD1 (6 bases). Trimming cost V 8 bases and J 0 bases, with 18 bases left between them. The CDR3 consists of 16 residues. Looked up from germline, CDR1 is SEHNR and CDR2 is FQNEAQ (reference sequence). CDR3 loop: CASASGELGSTDTQYF. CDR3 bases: TGTGCCAGCGCCTCAGGGGAGCTAGGAAGCACAGATACGCAGTATTTT.

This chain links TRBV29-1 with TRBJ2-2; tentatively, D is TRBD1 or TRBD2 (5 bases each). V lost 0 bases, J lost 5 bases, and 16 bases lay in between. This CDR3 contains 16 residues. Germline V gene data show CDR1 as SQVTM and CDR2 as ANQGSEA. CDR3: CSVEDGSGRSTGELFF. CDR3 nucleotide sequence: TGCAGCGTTGAAGATGGTTCGGGACGGAGTACCGGGGAGCTGTTTTTT.

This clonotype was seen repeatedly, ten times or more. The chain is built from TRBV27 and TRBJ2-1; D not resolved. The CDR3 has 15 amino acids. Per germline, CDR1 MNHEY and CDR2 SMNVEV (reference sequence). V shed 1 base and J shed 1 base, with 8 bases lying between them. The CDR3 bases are TGTGCCAGCAGTTTATTTGCGAGTTCCTACAATGAGCAGTTCTTC. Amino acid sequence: CASSLFASSYNEQFF.

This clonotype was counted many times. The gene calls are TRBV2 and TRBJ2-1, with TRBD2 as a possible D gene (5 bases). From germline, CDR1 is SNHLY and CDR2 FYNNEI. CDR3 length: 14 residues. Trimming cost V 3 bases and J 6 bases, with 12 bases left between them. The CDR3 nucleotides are TGTGCCAGCAGTGATAGTACTAGATCCAATGAGCAGTTCTTC. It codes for CASSDSTRSNEQFF. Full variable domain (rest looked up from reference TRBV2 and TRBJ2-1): EPEVTQTPSHQVTQMGQEVILRCVPISNHLYFYWYRQILGQKVEFLVSFYNNEISEKSEIFDDQFSVERPDGSNFTLKIRSTKLEDSAMYFCASSDSTRSNEQFFGPGTRLTVL.